The subject of this entry is one TCR beta chain. The antigen remains unidentified. The sample originates from a study of cytomegalovirus exposure and HLA in healthy donors. Overall study results and limits: The authors later linked a missense DCLRE1C variant to TCR beta V- and J-gene trimming. Diagnosis of cytomegalovirus status made by the classifier reportedly showed high specificity and sensitivity.

PCR used 60 Vbeta primers and 13 Jbeta primers. The table came from immunoSEQ multiplex PCR; TCRdb's copy has only in-frame clones and leaves some out. The table shows around 150,000 clones, with 66% occurring only once. This receptor was identified in a human donor in good health. The sample was PBMCs.

Here the CDR3 reads CASSYTLAGVAKNIQYF. The CDR3 region has the DNA TGCGCCAGCAGCTACACTCTAGCGGGAGTGGCCAAAAACATTCAGTACTTC. V gene TRBV5-1 combines with J gene TRBJ2-4, with 10 bases matching TRBD2. The CDR3 sequence is 17 residues long. CDR1 SGHRS and CDR2 YFSETQ come from the germline V gene. V gave up 3 bases and J gave up 1 base; unmatched junction bases: 7.